A single sample is the source of the 22 T cell receptor beta chains below, sequenced in a study of T-cell reconstitution after alpha-beta-depleted transplantation in children. Unique molecular identifiers were incorporated when the TCRbeta library was constructed. TCRdb fed the PCR reads into MiXCR, producing one record per CDR3 protein. Seen here are 780,000 or so distinct CDR3 sequences, roughly 15% observed once, and the top ten hold approximately 4.5%. Material: PBMCs, mostly from graft donor cells, obtained 360 days after TCRalphabeta/CD19-depleted stem cell transplant. The receptors were gathered from a male patient younger than 18 who had a stem cell transplant for acute lymphoblastic leukemia, so the T cells may come from the graft donor.

This chain connects TRBV5-1 to TRBJ2-2; 8 bases are shared with TRBD2. This CDR3 has 15 residues. Germline trimming cut 3 bases from V and 4 bases from J; bases unmatched to any gene: 5. Germline values: CDR1 SGHRS, CDR2 YFSETQ. CDR3 nucleotides: TGCGCCAGCAGCTCGTGGACTAGCCCCACCGGGGAGCTGTTTTTT. Residues: CASSSWTSPTGELFF.

This clonotype was counted between two and nine times. Here the CDR3 DNA reads TGTGCCAGCAGCTTTGAGACTAGACACGAGCAGTACTTC. Translated, it gives CASSFETRHEQYF. This chain uses TRBV7-6 with TRBJ2-7; D may be TRBD2 (6 bases). V lost 3 bases and J 5 bases, leaving 11 bases between the germline ends. The CDR3 covers 13 residues. The germline V gene encodes CDR1 SGHVS and CDR2 FNYEAQ.

The chain links TRBV9 to TRBJ2-7, with D perhaps TRBD2 (6 bases). The CDR3 runs to 14 residues. V was shortened by 0 bases and J by 3 bases, with 10 bases between the two germline ends. Germline values: CDR1 SGDLS, CDR2 YYNGEE. Here the CDR3 DNA reads TGTGCCAGCAGCGTAGGTTTGGGGGGCTACGAGCAGTACTTC. Translated: CASSVGLGGYEQYF.

This clonotype has just a few counts. This chain links TRBV11-2 with TRBJ2-1; D possibly corresponds to TRBD1 (5 bases). The V and J ends lost 6 bases and 7 bases respectively, with 22 bases between them. CDR1 and CDR2 (germline): SGHAT, FQNNGV. The CDR3 length is 16 residues. The chain's CDR3 is CASRDIRTRVWNEQFF. The CDR3 nucleotides are TGTGCCAGCAGGGACATCCGAACCCGGGTTTGGAATGAGCAGTTCTTC.

V gene TRBV27 combines with J gene TRBJ2-7, with D perhaps assigned TRBD1 or TRBD2 (5 bases each). Per germline, CDR1 MNHEY and CDR2 SMNVEV (reference sequence). V gave up 0 bases and J gave up 2 bases, with 11 bases separating them. This CDR3 is built from 15 residues. The DNA of the CDR3 is TGTGCCAGCAGTTTATCGGGGGACGCGCCCTACGAGCAGTACTTC. Translation: CASSLSGDAPYEQYF.

This clonotype was seen only a few times. J is TRBJ2-6 and V is TRBV11-1; tentative D call: TRBD1 (5 bases). Germline CDR1 and CDR2: SGHAT and FQDESV (reference sequence). The CDR3 is 18 residues long. Trimming left V 3 bases short and J 0 bases short, with 15 bases between. CDR3 in DNA: TGTGCCAGCAGCTTGAGCAGGGCTGCTCTCTCTGGGGCCAACGTCCTGACTTTC. Protein sequence: CASSLSRAALSGANVLTF. Looking up the rest from reference TRBV11-1 and TRBJ2-6 gives the full variable domain: EAEVAQSPRYKITEKSQAVAFWCDPISGHATLYWYRQILGQGPELLVQFQDESVVDDSQLPKDRFSAERLKGVDSTLKIQPAELGDSAMYLCASSLSRAALSGANVLTFGAGSRLTVL.

This chain uses TRBV4-1 with TRBJ1-5; D remains ambiguous. Trimming removed 6 bases from V and 0 bases from J, with 12 bases in between. The CDR3 is made up of 15 amino acids. Germline assignment: CDR1 MGHRA and CDR2 YSYEKL. The CDR3 here is CASSIRLGSNQPQHF. The CDR3 coding sequence is TGCGCCAGCAGTATAAGGCTGGGTAGCAATCAGCCCCAGCATTTT.

This clonotype was seen only a few times. The rearrangement joins TRBV5-1 to TRBJ1-2; D uncertain. V was shortened by 0 bases and J by 0 bases, with 15 bases between the two germline ends. Germline V gene lookup returns CDR1 SGHRS and CDR2 YFSETQ. The CDR3 is 17 residues long. The CDR3, as DNA: TGCGCCAGCAGCTTGGATTCAGGAATGCTAGCTAACTATGGCTACACCTTC. It translates to CASSLDSGMLANYGYTF.

This clonotype has a count of ten or more. The chain uses TRBV5-1 and TRBJ2-5; 8 bases fit TRBD1. The trim removed 1 base at V and 4 bases at J, leaving 3 bases unmatched. The CDR3 consists of 14 residues. Germline CDR1 SGHRS, CDR2 YFSETQ. The CDR3 nucleotides are TGCGCCAGCAGCTTGACTACAGGGGGAGAGACCCAGTACTTC. Translated, it gives CASSLTTGGETQYF.

This rearrangement joins TRBV7-3 to TRBJ2-1; tentative D call: TRBD1 (5 bases). Trimming removed 4 bases from V and 6 bases from J, with 13 bases in between. This CDR3 contains 14 residues. The germline V gene has CDR1 SGHTA and CDR2 FQGTGA. CDR3 sequence: CASSSNRGGNEQFF. CDR3 DNA sequence: TGTGCCAGCAGCTCCAATAGGGGTGGCAATGAGCAGTTCTTC.

In DNA, the CDR3 is TGTGCCAGCAGCTTAGTAGGCCTACCTGAGGTCGATGAGCAGTTCTTC. Encoded protein: CASSLVGLPEVDEQFF. The chain uses TRBV7-9 and TRBJ2-1; D unresolved. Deletions cut 1 base from V and 8 bases from J, with 18 bases between. The germline V gene has CDR1 SEHNR and CDR2 FQNEAQ (reference sequence). The length of the CDR3 is 16 residues.

This clonotype showed up many times. CDR3: CASSSVAGGNTEAFF. The CDR3 DNA reads TGCGCCAGCAGCTCCGTGGCGGGCGGGAACACTGAAGCTTTCTTT. J is TRBJ1-1 and V is TRBV5-1; no clear D gene. The CDR3 loop spans 15 amino acids. V lost 3 bases and J lost 1, with 13 bases in between. The germline CDR1 and CDR2 sequences are SGHRS and YFSETQ.

The gene calls are TRBV27 and TRBJ2-7; D not resolved. Germline V gene sequence: CDR1 MNHEY, CDR2 SMNVEV (reference sequence). The CDR3 extends over 15 amino acids. Trimming removed 6 bases at V and 3 bases at J, with 18 bases between. Here the CDR3 DNA reads TGTGCCAGCAGCCCCTGGACGGGTAATATCTACGAGCAGTACTTC. This sequence encodes CASSPWTGNIYEQYF.

The CDR3 coding sequence is TGTGCCAGCAGCGTAGAGGGGGTATCCGAGCAGTACTTC. Translated: CASSVEGVSEQYF. J is TRBJ2-7 and V is TRBV9; weak D call: TRBD1 (6 bases). V was pared by 0 bases and J by 6 bases, with 10 bases between. This CDR3 contains 13 residues. Germline CDR1 is SGDLS and CDR2 is YYNGEE.

This sequence joins TRBV5-6 and TRBJ2-3; TRBD2 agrees at 8 bases. The V segment lost 4 bases and the J segment 3 bases; nucleotides outside the gene matches: 13. The CDR3 loop spans 17 amino acids. Germline loops: CDR1 SGHDT, CDR2 YYEEEE. CDR3: CASSPLFPSGRTDTQYF. The CDR3 DNA sequence: TGTGCCAGCAGCCCCCTCTTTCCCAGCGGGAGAACAGATACGCAGTATTTT.

V gene TRBV7-9 combines with J gene TRBJ2-1; 13 positions agree with TRBD2. This CDR3 has 16 amino acids. Germline V gives CDR1 SEHNR, CDR2 FQNEAQ (reference sequence). V shed 4 bases and J 7 bases; nucleotides not matched to a gene: 7. The CDR3 DNA sequence: TGTGCCAGCAGCTCCCCTAGGACTAGCGGGAGAAATGAGCAGTTCTTC. This translates into CASSSPRTSGRNEQFF.

Points on this clonotype: This may arise from a read error, as a much more abundant clone is one base away. The chain combines TRBV12-3 or TRBV12-4 with TRBJ1-1; D is unresolved. This CDR3 is built from 13 residues. V was trimmed by 6 bases and J by 3 bases, leaving 11 bases between them. As DNA, the CDR3 is TGTGCCAGCAGCCCACCGGTGGACACTGAAGCTTTCTTT. Its protein is CASSPPVDTEAFF.

This clonotype showed up just a few times. This chain connects TRBV7-9 to TRBJ1-2; D unresolved. Trimming cost V 1 base and J 3 bases, with 3 bases left between them. CDR1 SEHNR and CDR2 FQNEAQ come from the germline V gene (reference sequence). CDR3 length equals 12 residues. CDR3 bases: TGTGCCAGCAGCTTAGTTTACTATGGCTACACCTTC. Translating gives CASSLVYYGYTF.

The chain uses TRBV7-9 and TRBJ2-3, with 7 bases fitting TRBD1. The V gene end was trimmed by 1 base and the J gene end by 6 bases; junction bases not matched to a gene: 10. Germline lookup yields CDR1 SEHNR and CDR2 FQNEAQ (reference sequence). This CDR3 has 16 residues. CDR3 sequence reads: CASSLGRDRPPDTQYF. The CDR3 nucleotides are TGTGCCAGCAGCTTAGGCCGGGACAGACCTCCCGATACGCAGTATTTT.

The rearrangement joins TRBV12-3 or TRBV12-4 to TRBJ2-5, with 10 nucleotides matching TRBD2. The trim removed 7 bases at V and 1 base at J, leaving 6 bases unmatched. This CDR3 region has 15 residues. CDR3 nucleotide sequence: TGTGCCAGCACCCGAGCGGGAGGGGTCCAAGAGACCCAGTACTTC. Translating it yields CASTRAGGVQETQYF.

This clonotype was found many times. The chain recombines TRBV4-1 with TRBJ1-5; D not certain. CDR1 is MGHRA and CDR2 is YSYEKL in the germline V gene. The CDR3 has 13 amino acids. V lost 0 bases and J lost 6, with 6 bases in between. The CDR3 loop reads CASSQDPIQPQHF. As DNA, the CDR3 is TGCGCCAGCAGCCAAGATCCAATTCAGCCCCAGCATTTT.

This clonotype has just a few counts. The rearrangement joins TRBV6-5 to TRBJ2-2, with 7 bases aligning to TRBD1. The CDR3 contains 14 residues. CDR1 is MNHEY, CDR2 SVGAGI, per germline. J lost 7 bases, V lost 1 base, and 3 bases had no gene match. The DNA of the CDR3 is TGTGCCAGCAGTTACTACAGGGGTGTCGGGGAGCTGTTTTTT. It specifies CASSYYRGVGELFF.